This T cell receptor (beta chain) was observed in a study of T cell repertoires in ileal Crohn's disease. The study's findings and limits: Active smokers at surgery had more clonal expansions than non-smokers.

Time point of the sample: neoterminal ileum biopsy at postoperative endoscopy, about 6 months after surgery. Using immunoSEQ multiplex PCR, the repertoire was profiled, and TCRdb retains in-frame clones only, with some absent. The repertoire includes about 3,000 clones, 86% of them detected once, and approximately 2% sits in the top ten. The ends lost 3 bases at V and 6 bases at J; junction bases unmatched: 6. The CDR3 sequence is 14 residues long. CDR1 SGDLS and CDR2 YYNGEE come from the germline V gene. Concerning this clone itself: Antigen unknown.

The specimen sequenced was ileal tissue. This clonotype originated in an adult with Crohn's disease. The chain is built from TRBV9 and TRBJ2-7; 10 bases align to TRBD2. The CDR3 sequence is CASSGLAGVSEQYF. CDR3 sequence (DNA): TGTGCCAGCAGCGGGCTAGCGGGGGTAAGCGAGCAGTACTTC.